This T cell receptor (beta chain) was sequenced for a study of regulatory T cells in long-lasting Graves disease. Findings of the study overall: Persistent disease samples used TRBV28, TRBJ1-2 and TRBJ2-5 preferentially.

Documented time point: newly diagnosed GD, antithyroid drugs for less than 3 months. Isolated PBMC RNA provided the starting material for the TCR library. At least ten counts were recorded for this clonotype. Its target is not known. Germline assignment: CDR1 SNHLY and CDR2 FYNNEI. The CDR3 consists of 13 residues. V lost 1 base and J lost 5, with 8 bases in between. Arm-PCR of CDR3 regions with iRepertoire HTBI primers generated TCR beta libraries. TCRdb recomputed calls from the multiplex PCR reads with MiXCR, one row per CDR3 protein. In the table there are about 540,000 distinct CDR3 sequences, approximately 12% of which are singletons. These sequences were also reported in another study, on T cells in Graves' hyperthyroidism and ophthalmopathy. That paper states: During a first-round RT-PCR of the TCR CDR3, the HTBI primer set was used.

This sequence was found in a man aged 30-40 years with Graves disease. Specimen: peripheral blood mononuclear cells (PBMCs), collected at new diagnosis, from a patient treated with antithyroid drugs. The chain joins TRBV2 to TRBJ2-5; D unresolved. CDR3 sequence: CASSEGLEETQYF. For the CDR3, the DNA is TGTGCCAGCAGTGAAGGGCTAGAGGAGACCCAGTACTTC.